The 25 T cell receptor beta chains given below trace back to one sample, sequenced in a study of OX40 agonist ivuxolimab in advanced cancers. Here immunoSEQ multiplex PCR was the method, and the copy in TCRdb shows in-frame clones only, minus some. The top ten clones hold more than 0.7% of a sample with roughly 120,000 clones, just under 95% of them seen once. Sample: CD4+ or CD8+ T cells sorted from blood, taken in a trial of the OX40 agonist ivuxolimab. The receptors shown here come from an adult with an advanced solid tumor such as melanoma, head and neck, liver or kidney cancer.

The genes are TRBV5-4 and TRBJ2-7; TRBD1 agrees at 9 bases. The CDR3 length is 16 residues. V shed 3 bases and J 4 bases; nucleotides not matched to a gene: 11. CDR1 and CDR2 (germline): SGHNT, YYREEE (reference sequence). The CDR3 protein is CASSSITGGLGYEQYF. CDR3 coding DNA: TGTGCCAGCAGCTCCATAACAGGGGGCTTAGGATACGAGCAGTACTTC.

The chain combines TRBV28 with TRBJ1-2; 8 bases agree with TRBD1. Germline values: CDR1 MDHEN, CDR2 SYDVKM. V lost 9 bases and J lost 6; bases outside the gene matches: 18. The CDR3 is made up of 16 amino acids. The DNA for the CDR3 is TGTGCCAGTGCTCCCGGGACAGGACGTGGAGATGATGGCTACACCTTC. Translation gives CASAPGTGRGDDGYTF.

The chain combines TRBV6-5 with TRBJ2-3; 8 positions agree with TRBD2. V lost 7 bases, J lost 4 bases, and 10 bases stayed unmatched. This CDR3 spans 15 amino acids. Germline V lookup: CDR1 MNHEY, CDR2 SVGAGI. The DNA for the CDR3 is TGTGCCAGCATCCCGGGGGGGAGGAAGTCAGATACGCAGTATTTT. Translated, it gives CASIPGGRKSDTQYF.

J is TRBJ2-5 and V is TRBV15; TRBD2 agrees at 8 bases. The CDR3 contains 16 residues. Germline V gene sequence: CDR1 LNHNV, CDR2 YYDKDF (reference sequence). The junction had 4 bases not matched to a gene; V was cut back by 1 base and J by 0 bases. CDR3 coding DNA: TGTGCCACCAGCAGAGGGGATAGCGGGAACCAAGAGACCCAGTACTTC. It translates to CATSRGDSGNQETQYF.

The table lists this clone with a few counts. This chain connects TRBV11-1 to TRBJ1-1; D remains ambiguous. Germline V gene lookup returns CDR1 SGHAT and CDR2 FQDESV (reference sequence). The CDR3 is 13 residues long. The V and J ends lost 0 bases and 8 bases respectively, with 10 bases between them. For the CDR3, the DNA is TGTGCCAGCAGCTTAGCGGATCATGGAGAAGCTTTCTTT. It yields the protein CASSLADHGEAFF.

The chain couples TRBV5-1 to TRBJ2-1; 9 nucleotides line up with TRBD2. CDR3 size: 14 residues. With V trimmed by 4 bases and J by 2 bases, 1 base remained unmatched. Germline V gene data show CDR1 as SGHRS and CDR2 as YFSETQ. The CDR3 DNA reads as TGCGCCAGCAGCAGCGGGGGGCCCTACAATGAGCAGTTCTTC. The encoded protein is CASSSGGPYNEQFF.

The gene calls are TRBV7-8 and TRBJ2-7; TRBD2 might be the D (5 bases). The CDR3 consists of 13 residues. The germline V gene encodes CDR1 SGHVS and CDR2 FQNEAQ. V was clipped by 1 base and J by 5 bases, with 9 bases between them. CDR3 in amino acids: CASSLGAGDEQYF. The CDR3 nucleotides read TGTGCCAGCAGCTTAGGAGCCGGGGACGAGCAGTACTTC.

The rearrangement joins TRBV15 to TRBJ1-2; tentative D call: TRBD1 (5 bases). Germline V CDR1 and CDR2: LNHNV, YYDKDF (reference sequence). The CDR3 consists of 13 residues. The V gene lost 2 bases and the J gene lost 4 bases, with 8 bases spanning the gap. The chain's CDR3 is CATSRTGGYGYTF. The CDR3 bases are TGTGCCACCAGCAGAACCGGGGGCTATGGCTACACCTTC.

Here the CDR3 reads CASSLNSGHQETQYF. CDR3 in DNA: TGTGCCAGCTCACTGAATTCCGGCCACCAAGAGACCCAGTACTTC. V gene TRBV18 combines with J gene TRBJ2-5; no definite D call. The ends were cut back, 4 bases at V and 0 bases at J, with 12 bases in the middle. The CDR3 extends over 15 amino acids. Germline CDR1 reads KGHSH; CDR2 reads LQKENI.

Only one count was recorded for this clone. The V call is TRBV6-5, the J call TRBJ2-1; D possibly corresponds to TRBD1 (6 bases). Trimming shortened V by 5 bases and J by 8 bases, and 19 bases separated the two germline ends. From germline, CDR1 is MNHEY and CDR2 SVGAGI. CDR3 size: 15 residues. DNA of the CDR3: TGTGCCAGCAGTCGACCAGGGGCTCTCTTCTATGAGCAGTTCTTC. Translated, it gives CASSRPGALFYEQFF.

In this sample, this clone turned up once. The chain is built from TRBV7-2 and TRBJ1-3; D ambiguous. V was pared by 1 base and J by 0 bases, with 10 bases between. This CDR3 has 16 amino acids. In germline, CDR1 is SGHTA, CDR2 FQGNSA. The CDR3 nucleotides read TGTGCCAGCAGCTTAGTGGCAGGCCGCTCTGGAAACACCATATATTTT. It yields the protein CASSLVAGRSGNTIYF.

The chain carries TRBV28 and TRBJ1-2; D gene ambiguous. Germline V CDR1 and CDR2: MDHEN, SYDVKM. This CDR3 has 14 amino acids. Trimming cost V 8 bases and J 6 bases, with 19 bases left between them. The CDR3 region is CASLTFGRINGYTF. CDR3 sequence (DNA): TGTGCCAGCTTAACGTTCGGACGGATTAATGGCTACACCTTC.

The chain employs TRBV7-3 and TRBJ1-3; D gene uncertain. Per germline, CDR1 SGHTA and CDR2 FQGTGA. The CDR3 consists of 14 residues. Trimming cost V 6 bases and J 0 bases, with 9 bases left between them. This CDR3 reads CASSSIYSGNTIYF. The CDR3 coding sequence is TGTGCCAGCAGTTCTATCTACTCTGGAAACACCATATATTTT.

V usage is TRBV28 and J usage is TRBJ1-2; possible D gene TRBD1, 5 bases. Germline V gene lookup returns CDR1 MDHEN and CDR2 SYDVKM. V lost 6 bases to trimming and J lost 7 bases, with 21 bases between them. The CDR3 has 15 amino acids. In DNA form, the CDR3 reads TGTGCCAGCAGGCTCCTCCCGGGCGGGGCGTCTGGCTACACCTTC. The encoded protein is CASRLLPGGASGYTF.

V is TRBV5-6 and J is TRBJ1-1, with a weak D call TRBD1 (5 bases). Germline V gives CDR1 SGHDT, CDR2 YYEEEE. The CDR3 totals 16 residues. Trimming took off 0 bases at V and 4 bases at J, with 16 bases between the two ends. The DNA for the CDR3 is TGTGCCAGCAGCTTGGACGGGACCCTAAGAGTCACTGAAGCTTTCTTT. Protein sequence: CASSLDGTLRVTEAFF.

The genes are TRBV25-1 and TRBJ2-5, with TRBD2 identical over 7 bases. This CDR3 region has 15 residues. In germline, CDR1 is MGHDK, CDR2 SYGVNS. The J segment lost 5 bases and the V segment lost 0 bases, leaving 6 bases of the junction unmatched. The CDR3 sequence is CASSEYFAGDETQYF. The CDR3 DNA reads as TGTGCCAGCAGTGAATATTTTGCGGGGGATGAGACCCAGTACTTC.

The V gene is TRBV6-5, the J gene TRBJ1-4; maybe TRBD1 (6 bases). Deletions cut 7 bases from V and 3 bases from J, with 12 bases between. Germline V gene sequence: CDR1 MNHEY, CDR2 SVGAGI. The CDR3 consists of 14 residues. The CDR3, as DNA: TGTGCCAGCAAAATAGACAGGCCTAATGAAAAACTGTTTTTT. This codes for CASKIDRPNEKLFF.

The V call is TRBV9, the J call TRBJ1-2; 11 bases agree with TRBD1. V shed 2 bases, J shed 3 bases, and the junction held 3 bases outside the gene matches. The germline V gene encodes CDR1 SGDLS and CDR2 YYNGEE. This CDR3 has 15 amino acids. The CDR3 nucleotides are TGTGCCAGCAGCGTCGGACAGGGGGCTTACTATGGCTACACCTTC. Translated: CASSVGQGAYYGYTF.

The chain is built from TRBV19 and TRBJ2-2; D possibly corresponds to TRBD2 (5 bases). Between the trimmed V and J ends, which lost 3 bases and 2 bases, there was a span of 7 bases. The germline V gene has CDR1 LNHDA and CDR2 SQIVND (reference sequence). The CDR3 length is 14 residues. CDR3 region: CASSMGSNTGELFF. For the CDR3, the DNA is TGTGCCAGTAGTATGGGGAGTAACACCGGGGAGCTGTTTTTT.

The chain recombines TRBV6-1 with TRBJ1-4, with D possibly being TRBD1 (5 bases). CDR1 is MNHNS, CDR2 SASEGT, per germline. This CDR3 has 16 amino acids. V gave up 2 bases and J gave up 7 bases, with 17 bases separating them. CDR3 in DNA: TGTGCCAGCAGTGAACCCGGGGCCCCCGAGGGTGAAAAACTGTTTTTT. This encodes CASSEPGAPEGEKLFF.

The V gene is TRBV9, the J gene TRBJ2-3; 8 bases are shared with TRBD2. This CDR3 spans 16 amino acids. Germline trimming cut 0 bases from V and 1 base from J; bases unmatched to any gene: 4. The germline V gene has CDR1 SGDLS and CDR2 YYNGEE. The CDR3 DNA follows: TGTGCCAGCAGCGTAGTAGCGGGATGGGGCACAGATACGCAGTATTTT. Translating gives CASSVVAGWGTDTQYF.

V usage is TRBV5-6 and J usage is TRBJ2-3; a weak D match, TRBD2 (5 bases). Trimming shortened V by 0 bases and J by 6 bases, and 14 bases separated the two germline ends. The germline V gene encodes CDR1 SGHDT and CDR2 YYEEEE. CDR3 length: 15 residues. CDR3 DNA: TGTGCCAGCAGCTTGGTCGTAAGGACTTTCGATACGCAGTATTTT. As protein: CASSLVVRTFDTQYF.

A single count supports this clone. The chain employs TRBV4-1 and TRBJ1-5; 11 positions agree with TRBD1. The CDR3 spans 17 residues. Germline CDR1 is MGHRA and CDR2 is YSYEKL. J was trimmed by 2 bases and V by 1 base; bases with no gene match: 4. For the CDR3, the DNA is TGCGCCAGCAGCCAAGTCGGGACAGGGGGACGCAATCAGCCCCAGCATTTT. Amino acid sequence: CASSQVGTGGRNQPQHF.

Comment on this clone: Other DNA sequences in this specimen translate into the identical CDR3. The J gene is TRBJ2-3, the V gene TRBV5-1; D not resolved. Trimming removed 0 bases at V and 6 bases at J, with 5 bases between. The CDR3 covers 12 residues. The germline gives CDR1 SGHRS, CDR2 YFSETQ. The CDR3 spells CASSLDTDTQYF. The CDR3 bases are TGCGCCAGCAGCTTGGATACCGATACGCAGTATTTT.

This chain uses TRBV5-1 with TRBJ2-2; maybe TRBD1 (8 bases). The length of the CDR3 is 15 residues. Trimming left V 4 bases short and J 3 bases short, with 13 bases between. CDR1 is SGHRS and CDR2 is YFSETQ in the germline V gene. The CDR3 DNA reads TGCGCCAGCAGCGAAACAGGGGGGGACACCGGGGAGCTGTTTTTT. Protein: CASSETGGDTGELFF.